This paragraph covers one T cell receptor beta chain sequence. One junction end does not reproduce the germline sequence, and a read error may be involved. CDR1 and CDR2 from the germline V gene are SEHNR and FQNEAQ (reference sequence). There are 14 residues in the CDR3. The data belong to a study of OX40 agonist ivuxolimab in advanced cancers. Assay used: immunoSEQ multiplex PCR; TCRdb lists only in-frame clones, some missing. The data contain 100,000 to 130,000 clones, 85% to 95% of them singletons. This chain joins TRBV7-9 and TRBJ1-1, with D uncertain. Material: CD4+ or CD8+ T cells sorted from blood, obtained in a trial of the OX40 agonist ivuxolimab. This TCR was sampled from an adult with an advanced solid tumor such as melanoma, head and neck, liver or kidney cancer. The CDR3 spells CAGSLVHRNTEAFF. CDR3 DNA: TGTGCCGGCAGCTTAGTCCACAGGAACACTGAAGCTTTCTTT. Combining the CDR3 with reference TRBV7-9 and TRBJ1-1 gives the whole variable domain DTGVSQNPRHKITKRGQNVTFRCDPISEHNRLYWYRQTLGQGPEFLTYFQNEAQLEKSRLLSDRFSAERPKGSFSTLEIQRTEQGDSAMYLCAGSLVHRNTEAFFGQGTRLTVV.